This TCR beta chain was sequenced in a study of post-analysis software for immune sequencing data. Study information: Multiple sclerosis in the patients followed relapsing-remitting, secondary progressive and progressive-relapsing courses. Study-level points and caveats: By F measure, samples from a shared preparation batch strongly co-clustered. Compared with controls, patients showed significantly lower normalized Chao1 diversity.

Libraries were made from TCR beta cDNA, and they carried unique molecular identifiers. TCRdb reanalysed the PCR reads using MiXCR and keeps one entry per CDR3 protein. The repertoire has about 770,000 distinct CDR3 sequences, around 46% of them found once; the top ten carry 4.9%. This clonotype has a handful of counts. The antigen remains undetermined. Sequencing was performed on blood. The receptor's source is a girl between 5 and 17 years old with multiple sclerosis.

The CDR3 loop reads CASKTGRTTEQYF. CDR3 DNA: TGTGCCAGCAAGACAGGGCGGACAACCGAGCAGTACTTC. The rearrangement uses TRBV2 and TRBJ2-7; 7 bases are shared with TRBD1. This CDR3 comprises 13 residues. CDR1 is SNHLY, CDR2 FYNNEI, per germline. J was trimmed by 6 bases and V by 7 bases; bases with no gene match: 9.